Following are 14 T cell receptor beta chains from one sample sequenced in a study of siplizumab effects on memory and regulatory T cells. The repertoire was sequenced with immunoSEQ multiplex PCR; TCRdb's copy has only in-frame clones and lacks some. Of about 48,000 clones in the sample, over 75% were seen once. Sequenced input: naive CD8+ T cells sorted from blood. These receptors all stem from a human donor in good health.

The chain combines TRBV25-1 with TRBJ1-4; 7 bases agree with TRBD1. Germline CDR1 and CDR2: MGHDK and SYGVNS. The junction had 6 bases not matched to a gene; V was cut back by 5 bases and J by 0 bases. The CDR3 runs 16 residues. The CDR3 region is CASSPQGTATNEKLFF. The DNA of the CDR3 is TGTGCCAGCAGTCCTCAAGGGACAGCAACTAATGAAAAACTGTTTTTT.

This chain links TRBV27 with TRBJ2-3, with 10 bases lining up with TRBD2. V was clipped by 3 bases and J by 0 bases; unmatched bases: 6. Germline V CDR1 and CDR2: MNHEY, SMNVEV (reference sequence). This CDR3 spans 17 amino acids. The CDR3 sequence: CASSFGPSGGSTDTQYF. In DNA form, the CDR3 reads TGTGCCAGCAGTTTCGGTCCTAGCGGGGGAAGCACAGATACGCAGTATTTT.

The chain employs TRBV19 and TRBJ1-1; D call uncertain. The CDR3 runs to 14 residues. The V end lost 1 base, the J end lost 0 bases, and 6 bases lay between the germline ends. In germline, CDR1 is LNHDA, CDR2 SQIVND (reference sequence). The CDR3, as DNA: TGTGCCAGTAGTATAGGGCAGCTGAACACTGAAGCTTTCTTT. It is translated as CASSIGQLNTEAFF.

The chain carries TRBV7-9 and TRBJ1-3; D gene ambiguous. V was clipped by 6 bases and J by 0 bases, with 18 bases between them. The CDR3 is 17 amino acids. Germline V gene lookup returns CDR1 SEHNR and CDR2 FQNEAQ (reference sequence). This CDR3 reads CASRSSPGGNSGNTIYF. CDR3 coding DNA: TGTGCCAGCAGATCATCCCCAGGCGGGAACTCTGGAAACACCATATATTTT.

The chain has TRBV28 and TRBJ2-7; D unresolved. This CDR3 region has 13 residues. Trimming shortened V by 4 bases and J by 2 bases, and 9 bases separated the two germline ends. Per the germline V gene, CDR1 is MDHEN and CDR2 is SYDVKM. The CDR3 DNA reads as TGTGCCAGCAGTTGGGCGGACGCCTACGAGCAGTACTTC. It codes for CASSWADAYEQYF.

The gene calls are TRBV6-5 and TRBJ1-2; unclear D gene. This CDR3 spans 15 amino acids. Trimming stripped 0 bases from V and 4 bases from J, with 12 bases between. The germline gives CDR1 MNHEY, CDR2 SVGAGI. In nucleotides, the CDR3 is TGTGCCAGCAGTTACTCGAAGGGTTCCTTCTATGGCTACACCTTC. This encodes CASSYSKGSFYGYTF.

The chain couples TRBV7-8 to TRBJ2-7, with 11 bases aligning to TRBD2. From germline, CDR1 is SGHVS and CDR2 FQNEAQ. Trimming took 5 bases from V and 7 from J; bases not matched to a gene: 7. This CDR3 region has 14 residues. CDR3 DNA sequence: TGTGCCAGCAGCCTAAGGGGACTAGCGGTAGAGCAGTACTTC. Residues: CASSLRGLAVEQYF. The variable domain in full, with the rest retrieved from reference TRBV7-8 and TRBJ2-7, is GAGVSQSPRYKVAKRGQDVALRCDPISGHVSLFWYQQALGQGPEFLTYFQNEAQLDKSGLPSDRFFAERPEGSVSTLKIQRTQQEDSAVYLCASSLRGLAVEQYFGPGTRLTVT.

J is TRBJ2-1 and V is TRBV10-3; 7 bases map to TRBD1. CDR1 is ENHRY and CDR2 is SYGVKD in the germline V gene. The J segment lost 13 bases and the V segment lost 3 bases, leaving 6 bases of the junction unmatched. The CDR3 sequence is 12 residues long. This CDR3 reads CAISEGTVSQFF. As DNA, the CDR3 is TGTGCCATCAGTGAAGGGACAGTCTCCCAGTTCTTC.

This clone has a single count. This chain connects TRBV25-1 to TRBJ2-7; TRBD1 might be the D (5 bases). Germline CDR1 and CDR2: MGHDK and SYGVNS. Trimming shortened V by 1 base and J by 0 bases, and 7 bases separated the two germline ends. The CDR3 consists of 14 residues. This chain's CDR3 is CASSESQDSYEQYF. In DNA form, the CDR3 reads TGTGCCAGCAGTGAATCACAGGACTCCTACGAGCAGTACTTC.

This chain uses TRBV19 with TRBJ2-1; D not certain. CDR1 and CDR2 (germline): LNHDA, SQIVND (reference sequence). The V and J ends lost 3 bases and 0 bases respectively, with 6 bases between them. The CDR3 extends over 14 amino acids. CDR3 coding DNA: TGTGCCAGTAGTATCCCAAGCTCCTACAATGAGCAGTTCTTC. Protein: CASSIPSSYNEQFF.

This chain joins TRBV2 and TRBJ2-3; the D is unclear. The ends were cut back, 6 bases at V and 2 bases at J, with 9 bases in the middle. The CDR3 has 13 residues. The germline CDR1 and CDR2 sequences are SNHLY and FYNNEI. This chain's CDR3 is CASRTAPTDTQYF. CDR3 DNA sequence: TGTGCCAGCAGGACGGCCCCCACAGATACGCAGTATTTT.

The chain joins TRBV7-2 to TRBJ2-4; D possibly corresponds to TRBD2 (6 bases). V dropped 2 bases and J dropped 8 bases, with 25 bases sitting between them. There are 18 residues in the CDR3. CDR1 is SGHTA and CDR2 is FQGNSA in the germline V gene. CDR3 residues: CASSLWGQTASWGDIQYF. The CDR3 bases are TGTGCCAGCAGCTTATGGGGCCAGACGGCTTCCTGGGGGGACATTCAGTACTTC.

The rearrangement links TRBV6-5 to TRBJ2-6, with unresolved D. CDR1 is MNHEY and CDR2 is SVGAGI in the germline V gene. The CDR3 loop spans 15 amino acids. V lost 6 bases, J lost 4 bases, and 13 bases lay in between. The CDR3 protein is CASRLGIAGANVLTF. The CDR3 DNA is TGTGCCAGCAGGCTCGGCATAGCCGGGGCCAACGTCCTGACTTTC.

As DNA, the CDR3 is TGTGCCAGCTCACCCCGAGCTAGCGGCTCCTACGAGCAGTACTTC. Translation: CASSPRASGSYEQYF. The V and J genes are TRBV18 and TRBJ2-7; 7 bases align to TRBD2. Germline trimming cut 3 bases from V and 0 bases from J; bases unmatched to any gene: 5. Germline-derived CDR1 and CDR2 are KGHSH and LQKENI. This CDR3 contains 15 residues.